This TCR beta chain was observed in a study of T-cell memory formation after mild COVID-19. Study-level points and caveats: Shrinking CD4+ clones resided mostly in CM and EM, and CD8+ ones in EMRA.

With constant-segment primers, 5'RACE yielded cDNA libraries of TCR alpha and TCR beta that carried sample barcodes and UMIs. MiXCR was run by TCRdb on the 5' RACE reads, yielding one entry per CDR3 protein. The sample records some 150,000 distinct CDR3 sequences, roughly 6.2% being singletons. Turning to this clonotype: Its matching antigen is unknown.

The sequencing sample was made of PBMCs or a T cell subset sorted from them (not recorded which). The TCR originated in an adult woman who had mild COVID-19 (a few samples of this study predate the infection). Cell type and time point are not known.

As DNA, the CDR3 is TGTGCCAGCAGCGGCCGGACAGCTTACGAGCAGTACTTC. This translates into CASSGRTAYEQYF. The V call is TRBV3-1, the J call TRBJ2-7, with D perhaps matching TRBD1 (6 bases). V shed 5 bases and J shed 4 bases, with 12 bases lying between them. The CDR3 totals 13 residues. Germline V gene lookup returns CDR1 LGHDT and CDR2 YNNKEL (reference sequence).